Below are 20 T cell receptor beta chains sequenced from a single sample in a study of technical replicates of blood from a handful of donors. Assay: immunoSEQ multiplex PCR; the TCRdb copy retains only in-frame clones and omits some. Of roughly 71,000 clones listed, 85% to 95% are singletons. Sequencing input: T cells isolated from PBMCs. These receptors originate from a human donor in good health.

This clone is a singleton in its sample. This rearrangement joins TRBV10-3 to TRBJ2-1; the D is unclear. There are 11 residues in the CDR3. The V gene lost 5 bases and the J gene lost 10 bases, with 9 bases spanning the gap. Germline V lookup: CDR1 ENHRY, CDR2 SYGVKD. The CDR3 DNA reads TGTGCCATCAGTATAGCAGTGGAGCAGTTCTTC. Amino acid sequence: CAISIAVEQFF.

The genes are TRBV5-4 and TRBJ2-7, with 9 bases lining up with TRBD2. Trimming took 4 bases from V and 0 from J; bases not matched to a gene: 5. The CDR3 spans 15 residues. Germline V gene lookup returns CDR1 SGHNT and CDR2 YYREEE (reference sequence). The CDR3: CASSELAGLSYEQYF. Written as DNA, the CDR3 is TGTGCCAGCAGCGAACTAGCGGGCCTCTCCTACGAGCAGTACTTC.

The chain carries TRBV10-1 and TRBJ2-2; possible D gene TRBD1, 6 bases. V shed 4 bases and J shed 4 bases, with 16 bases lying between them. Germline loops: CDR1 WNHNN, CDR2 SYGVQD (reference sequence). This CDR3 comprises 16 residues. The CDR3, as DNA: TGCGCCAGCAGTGGGGGAGAGGGCAGGGGCACCGGGGAGCTGTTTTTT. Translating it yields CASSGGEGRGTGELFF.

This chain joins TRBV10-2 and TRBJ1-2, with 12 bases fitting TRBD1. Germline CDR1 WSHSY, CDR2 SAAADI. This CDR3 has 15 amino acids. The V and J ends lost 2 bases and 6 bases, in that order; junction bases with no gene match: 4. CDR3 sequence: CASSETGQGANGYTF. CDR3 DNA: TGCGCCAGCAGTGAGACGGGACAGGGGGCTAATGGCTACACCTTC.

This clone was picked up one time. V gene TRBV30 combines with J gene TRBJ2-7, with D maybe TRBD1 (6 bases). The CDR3 has 12 residues. CDR1 is GTSNPN and CDR2 is SVGIG in the germline V gene (reference sequence). V was cut by 2 bases and J by 6 bases, with 11 bases left in between. This chain's CDR3 is CAWSWIGGEQYF. In DNA form, the CDR3 reads TGTGCCTGGAGTTGGATAGGGGGCGAGCAGTACTTC.

The chain carries TRBV5-6 and TRBJ1-1; possibly TRBD1 for D (5 bases). The germline gives CDR1 SGHDT, CDR2 YYEEEE. Trimming pared 2 bases from V and 3 bases from J, leaving 8 bases between. The CDR3 has 13 residues. The CDR3 sequence: CASSFWGDTEAFF. The CDR3 coding sequence is TGTGCCAGCAGCTTCTGGGGGGACACTGAAGCTTTCTTT. The full variable domain, rest sourced from reference TRBV5-6 and TRBJ1-1, is DAGVTQSPTHLIKTRGQQVTLRCSPKSGHDTVSWYQQALGQGPQFIFQYYEEEERQRGNFPDRFSGHQFPNYSSELNVNALLLGDSALYLCASSFWGDTEAFFGQGTRLTVV.

The V and J genes are TRBV9 and TRBJ2-7; 7 nucleotides match TRBD1. The germline V gene has CDR1 SGDLS and CDR2 YYNGEE. This CDR3 spans 14 amino acids. J lost 5 bases, V lost 3 bases, and 8 bases had no gene match. For the CDR3, the DNA is TGTGCCAGCAGCGGGAGACAGGGTCGGGACGAGCAGTACTTC. It codes for CASSGRQGRDEQYF.

The chain links TRBV6-5 to TRBJ1-1; TRBD1 aligns across 9 bases. The ends lost 5 bases at V and 3 bases at J; junction bases unmatched: 7. The CDR3 consists of 15 residues. Germline V gene data show CDR1 as MNHEY and CDR2 as SVGAGI. Here the CDR3 reads CASSPTGGAYTEAFF. DNA of the CDR3: TGTGCCAGCAGTCCAACAGGGGGCGCGTACACTGAAGCTTTCTTT.

The chain recombines TRBV20-1 with TRBJ2-1; tentatively, D is TRBD1 (5 bases). The CDR3 spans 11 residues. The V end was cut by 0 bases, the J end by 14 bases, with 11 bases between. The germline V gene encodes CDR1 DFQATT and CDR2 SNEGSKA (reference sequence). This chain's CDR3 is CSARDPGREFF. The CDR3 DNA reads as TGCAGTGCTAGAGACCCGGGCAGGGAGTTCTTC.

Written as DNA, the CDR3 is TGCAGTGCCGCGGCCGGGGGCATTCAGTACTTC. It yields the protein CSAAAGGIQYF. V gene TRBV20-1 combines with J gene TRBJ2-4; weak D call: TRBD2 (6 bases). V was clipped by 6 bases and J by 9 bases, with 12 bases between them. This CDR3 has 11 amino acids. Germline assignment: CDR1 DFQATT and CDR2 SNEGSKA (reference sequence).

This chain joins TRBV7-2 and TRBJ2-5, with D hard to call. This CDR3 is built from 12 residues. Germline loops: CDR1 SGHTA, CDR2 FQGNSA. The ends were cut back, 2 bases at V and 5 bases at J, with 6 bases in the middle. The CDR3 spells CASSLNEETQYF. In DNA form, the CDR3 reads TGTGCCAGCAGCTTAAATGAGGAGACCCAGTACTTC.

This chain connects TRBV5-1 to TRBJ2-1, with D perhaps matching TRBD1 (5 bases). The CDR3 has 14 amino acids. Germline V gene lookup returns CDR1 SGHRS and CDR2 YFSETQ. The germline V and J ends were trimmed by 1 base and 7 bases, with 12 bases remaining between them. The CDR3 nucleotides are TGCGCCAGCAGCTTGTCGTTTGCAGGGAATGAGCAGTTCTTC. Its translation: CASSLSFAGNEQFF.

The chain recombines TRBV14 with TRBJ2-7, with D possibly being TRBD2 (5 bases). This CDR3 contains 11 residues. Trimming shortened V by 3 bases and J by 7 bases, and 7 bases separated the two germline ends. Germline assignment: CDR1 SGHDN and CDR2 FVKESK. CDR3 in DNA: TGTGCCAGCAGCCAGGACTGGGAGCAGTACTTC. This sequence encodes CASSQDWEQYF.

The chain recombines TRBV19 with TRBJ2-7; TRBD1 aligns across 7 bases. The CDR3 consists of 15 residues. Germline V gene lookup returns CDR1 LNHDA and CDR2 SQIVND (reference sequence). The ends lost 5 bases at V and 0 bases at J; junction bases unmatched: 7. The CDR3 protein is CASSPKTGLSYEQYF. The CDR3 nucleotides are TGTGCCAGTAGTCCCAAGACAGGGCTCTCCTACGAGCAGTACTTC.

The rearrangement uses TRBV18 and TRBJ1-3; D is unclear. V lost 3 bases to trimming and J lost 1 base, with 10 bases between them. CDR1 and CDR2 (germline): KGHSH, LQKENI. The length of the CDR3 is 15 residues. The CDR3 nucleotides are TGTGCCAGCTCACCGTTGGCGGGGTCTGGAAACACCATATATTTT. Its translation: CASSPLAGSGNTIYF.

This chain uses TRBV28 with TRBJ1-3; D call uncertain. CDR3 length: 15 amino acids. The V and J ends lost 2 bases and 0 bases respectively, with 8 bases between them. In germline, CDR1 is MDHEN, CDR2 SYDVKM. CDR3 sequence: CASSLNSLSGNTIYF. In nucleotides, the CDR3 is TGTGCCAGCAGTTTAAACAGCCTCTCTGGAAACACCATATATTTT.

This clone was counted between two and nine times. The chain employs TRBV2 and TRBJ1-2, with 7 bases aligning to TRBD1. Germline-derived CDR1 and CDR2 are SNHLY and FYNNEI. There are 13 residues in the CDR3. The V and J ends lost 9 bases and 5 bases, in that order; junction bases with no gene match: 9. The CDR3 region has the DNA TGTGCCAGTCTGGAAGGGACAGAATATGGCTACACCTTC. Amino acid sequence: CASLEGTEYGYTF.

V gene TRBV19 combines with J gene TRBJ1-5; TRBD1 matches 10 bases. The germline V gene encodes CDR1 LNHDA and CDR2 SQIVND (reference sequence). CDR3 length equals 16 residues. The ends lost 1 base at V and 2 bases at J; junction bases unmatched: 2. The CDR3 reads CASSIGGTGGNQPQHF. The CDR3 DNA reads TGTGCCAGTAGTATAGGTGGGACAGGGGGCAATCAGCCCCAGCATTTT.

This rearrangement joins TRBV12-5 to TRBJ2-1; D is unclear. The CDR3 loop spans 13 amino acids. V was pared by 5 bases and J by 10 bases, with 15 bases between. In germline, CDR1 is LGHNT, CDR2 FRNRAP. The CDR3 spells CASGPTGSQEQFF. The CDR3 DNA is TGTGCTAGTGGTCCGACCGGGTCCCAAGAGCAGTTCTTC.

The CDR3 sequence is CASSETPREMAFF. CDR3 nucleotides: TGTGCCAGCAGCGAAACTCCCAGGGAAATGGCTTTCTTT. The chain recombines TRBV9 with TRBJ1-1, with D perhaps matching TRBD1 (5 bases). V lost 3 bases and J 11 bases, leaving 17 bases between the germline ends. From germline, CDR1 is SGDLS and CDR2 YYNGEE. This CDR3 has 13 amino acids. Drawing the rest from reference TRBV9 and TRBJ1-1, the complete variable domain is DSGVTQTPKHLITATGQRVTLRCSPRSGDLSVYWYQQSLDQGLQFLIQYYNGEERAKGNILERFSAQQFPDLHSELNLSSLELGDSALYFCASSETPREMAFFGQGTRLTVV.